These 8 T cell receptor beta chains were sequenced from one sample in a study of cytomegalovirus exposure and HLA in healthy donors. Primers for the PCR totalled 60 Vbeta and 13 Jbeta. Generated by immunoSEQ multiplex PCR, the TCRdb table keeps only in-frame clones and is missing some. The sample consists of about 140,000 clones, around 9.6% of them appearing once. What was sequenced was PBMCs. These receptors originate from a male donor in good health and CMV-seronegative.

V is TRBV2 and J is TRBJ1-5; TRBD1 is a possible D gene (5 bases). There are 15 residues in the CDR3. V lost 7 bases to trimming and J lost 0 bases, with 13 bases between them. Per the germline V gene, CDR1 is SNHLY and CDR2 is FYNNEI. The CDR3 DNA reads TGTGCCAGCACGACAGAGCCTTATAGCAATCAGCCCCAGCATTTT. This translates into CASTTEPYSNQPQHF.

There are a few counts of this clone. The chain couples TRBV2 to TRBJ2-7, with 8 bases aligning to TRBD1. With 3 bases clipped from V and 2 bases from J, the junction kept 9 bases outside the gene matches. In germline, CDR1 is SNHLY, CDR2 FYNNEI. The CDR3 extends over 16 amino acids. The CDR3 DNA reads TGTGCCAGCAGTGAGGGAGGCAGGACAGGGACCTACGAGCAGTACTTC. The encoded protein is CASSEGGRTGTYEQYF.

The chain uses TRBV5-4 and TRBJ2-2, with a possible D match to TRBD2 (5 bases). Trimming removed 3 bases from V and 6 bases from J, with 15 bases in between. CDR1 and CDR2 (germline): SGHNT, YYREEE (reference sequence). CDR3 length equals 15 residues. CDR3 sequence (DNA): TGTGCCAGCAGCTCGGGGATTCGGACCGCCGGGGAGCTGTTTTTT. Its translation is CASSSGIRTAGELFF.

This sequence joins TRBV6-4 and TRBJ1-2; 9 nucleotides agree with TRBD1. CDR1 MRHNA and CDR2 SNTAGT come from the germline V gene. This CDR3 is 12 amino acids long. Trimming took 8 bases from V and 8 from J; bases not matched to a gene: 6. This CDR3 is CASRTGEKGYTF. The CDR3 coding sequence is TGTGCCAGCCGGACAGGGGAAAAAGGCTACACCTTC.

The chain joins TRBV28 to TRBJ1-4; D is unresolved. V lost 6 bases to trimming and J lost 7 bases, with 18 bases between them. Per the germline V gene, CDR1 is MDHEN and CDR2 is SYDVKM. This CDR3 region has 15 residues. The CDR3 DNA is TGTGCCAGCAGCTTCGACCGGCAGGCGGGTGAAAAACTGTTTTTT. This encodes CASSFDRQAGEKLFF.

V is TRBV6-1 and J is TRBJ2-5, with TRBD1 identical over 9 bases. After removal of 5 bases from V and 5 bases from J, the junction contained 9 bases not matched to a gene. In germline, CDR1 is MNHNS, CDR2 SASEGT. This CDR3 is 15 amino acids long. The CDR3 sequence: CASSIYRGQGETQYF. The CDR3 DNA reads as TGTGCCAGCAGTATTTACAGGGGGCAAGGGGAGACCCAGTACTTC.

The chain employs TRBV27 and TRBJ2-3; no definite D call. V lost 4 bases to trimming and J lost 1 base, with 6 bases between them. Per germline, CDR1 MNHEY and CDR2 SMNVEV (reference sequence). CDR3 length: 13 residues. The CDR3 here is CASSSPGTDTQYF. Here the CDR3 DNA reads TGTGCCAGCAGTTCCCCGGGCACAGATACGCAGTATTTT.

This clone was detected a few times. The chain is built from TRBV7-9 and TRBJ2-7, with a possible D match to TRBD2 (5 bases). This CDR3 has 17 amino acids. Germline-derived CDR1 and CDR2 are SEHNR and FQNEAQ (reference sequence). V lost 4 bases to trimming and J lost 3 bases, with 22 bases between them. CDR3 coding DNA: TGTGCCAGCAGCTATCGAGGAGGACCGAGCCTAGACTACGAGCAGTACTTC. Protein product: CASSYRGGPSLDYEQYF.